One sample yielded the 28 T cell receptor beta chains listed below, sequenced in a study of shared clonotypes between healthy human individuals. The assay was immunoSEQ multiplex PCR, and TCRdb's table has in-frame clones only and misses some. Here the sample spans 2 million to 2.5 million clones, approximately 93% being singletons. Material: naive CD4+ T cells from PBMCs. Subset given: CD45RA+ positively selected. These receptors were obtained from a man between 18 and 29 years old in good health. Some clones in this sample may be carry-over from other donors' samples.

This rearrangement joins TRBV9 to TRBJ2-7; TRBD1 matches 7 bases. The CDR3 has 12 residues. In germline, CDR1 is SGDLS, CDR2 YYNGEE. Trimming at V came to 5 bases and at J to 7 bases, leaving 6 bases not matched to a gene. CDR3: CASRHRGGEQYF. The DNA of the CDR3 is TGTGCCAGCAGACACAGGGGTGGGGAGCAGTACTTC.

The CDR3 sequence: CASNGGRSYEQYF. CDR3 bases: TGTGCCAGCAACGGGGGTCGCTCCTACGAGCAGTACTTC. The V gene is TRBV6-5, the J gene TRBJ2-7, with D possibly being TRBD2 (6 bases). Germline values: CDR1 MNHEY, CDR2 SVGAGI. The CDR3 loop spans 13 amino acids. V lost 7 bases and J lost 0, with 10 bases in between.

The rearrangement uses TRBV5-6 and TRBJ2-3; D uncertain. Looked up from germline, CDR1 is SGHDT and CDR2 is YYEEEE. The CDR3 runs to 15 residues. The V and J ends lost 4 bases and 1 base respectively, with 13 bases between them. CDR3 in amino acids: CASSAGRSRTDTQYF. CDR3 coding DNA: TGTGCCAGCAGCGCCGGACGGTCCCGCACAGATACGCAGTATTTT.

The gene calls are TRBV7-2 and TRBJ2-3; D is undetermined. V dropped 2 bases and J dropped 4 bases, with 4 bases sitting between them. Germline loops: CDR1 SGHTA, CDR2 FQGNSA. This CDR3 is 12 amino acids long. CDR3 nucleotides: TGTGCCAGCAGCTTAACGTCAGATACGCAGTATTTT. This codes for CASSLTSDTQYF.

This rearrangement joins TRBV11-2 to TRBJ2-2; no reliable D call. Trimming left V 4 bases short and J 6 bases short, with 18 bases between. From germline, CDR1 is SGHAT and CDR2 FQNNGV. This CDR3 comprises 16 residues. The CDR3 loop is CASSSLTRFPSGELFF. The DNA for the CDR3 is TGTGCCAGCAGCTCTCTTACGCGATTCCCCTCCGGGGAGCTGTTTTTT.

The rearrangement links TRBV9 to TRBJ2-1; D unclear. This CDR3 has 13 amino acids. V lost 4 bases and J 8 bases, leaving 13 bases between the germline ends. In germline, CDR1 is SGDLS, CDR2 YYNGEE. CDR3 region: CASSPGLRYEQFF. The CDR3 DNA reads TGTGCCAGCAGCCCCGGTTTGCGATATGAGCAGTTCTTC.

This sequence joins TRBV7-3 and TRBJ2-1, with D unclear. V was cut by 5 bases and J by 8 bases, with 16 bases left in between. The germline V gene encodes CDR1 SGHTA and CDR2 FQGTGA. This CDR3 spans 14 amino acids. The CDR3: CASSPSSRYHEQFF. CDR3 in DNA: TGTGCCAGCAGCCCCTCATCCAGGTACCATGAGCAGTTCTTC.

The chain has TRBV11-2 and TRBJ2-7, with TRBD1 matching 12 bases. The CDR3 contains 19 residues. Per germline, CDR1 SGHAT and CDR2 FQNNGV. Losses at the gene ends were 2 bases for V and 0 bases for J; bases not matched to a gene: 11. The CDR3: CASSLRGGVGQGASYEQYF. CDR3 in DNA: TGTGCCAGCAGCTTACGGGGTGGTGTGGGACAGGGGGCCTCCTACGAGCAGTACTTC.

This chain joins TRBV7-9 and TRBJ1-4; the match to TRBD1 covers 7 bases. Germline assignment: CDR1 SEHNR and CDR2 FQNEAQ (reference sequence). The CDR3 is 15 amino acids. After removal of 0 bases from V and 6 bases from J, the junction contained 4 bases not matched to a gene. The CDR3 DNA reads TGTGCCAGCAGCTTAGCAAGGGGGCCGGATGAAAAACTGTTTTTT. The encoded protein is CASSLARGPDEKLFF.

Regarding this clone: Other DNA sequences of this sample code for an identical CDR3. V and J are TRBV18 and TRBJ2-7; a weak D match, TRBD1 (5 bases). This CDR3 spans 15 amino acids. Germline loops: CDR1 KGHSH, CDR2 LQKENI. The V end lost 3 bases, the J end lost 0 bases, and 12 bases lay between the germline ends. In nucleotides, the CDR3 is TGTGCCAGCTCACCGGGCACAGGCGCCTCCTACGAGCAGTACTTC. Protein product: CASSPGTGASYEQYF.

The chain is built from TRBV2 and TRBJ2-2; D not certain. Germline lookup yields CDR1 SNHLY and CDR2 FYNNEI. V lost 5 bases to trimming and J lost 4 bases, with 8 bases between them. The CDR3 length is 13 residues. CDR3 sequence (DNA): TGTGCCAGCAGTCAGACGTCCACCGGGGAGCTGTTTTTT. Its translation: CASSQTSTGELFF. Complete variable domain (other parts from reference TRBV2 and TRBJ2-2): EPEVTQTPSHQVTQMGQEVILRCVPISNHLYFYWYRQILGQKVEFLVSFYNNEISEKSEIFDDQFSVERPDGSNFTLKIRSTKLEDSAMYFCASSQTSTGELFFGEGSRLTVL.

This chain joins TRBV4-2 and TRBJ2-7; D not resolved. Germline-derived CDR1 and CDR2 are LGHNA and YNFKEQ. Trimming cost V 1 base and J 6 bases, with 16 bases left between them. The CDR3 has 15 residues. The CDR3 loop reads CASSQVSLGQIEQYF. CDR3 DNA: TGTGCCAGCAGCCAAGTGTCCCTAGGGCAGATCGAGCAGTACTTC.

The V and J genes are TRBV5-1 and TRBJ1-2; D is undetermined. Trimming cost V 4 bases and J 4 bases, with 8 bases left between them. The germline CDR1 and CDR2 sequences are SGHRS and YFSETQ. The CDR3 covers 12 residues. The chain's CDR3 is CASSPGIYGYTF. The CDR3 bases are TGCGCCAGCAGCCCCGGGATCTATGGCTACACCTTC.

The genes are TRBV7-2 and TRBJ2-3; 11 bases match TRBD2. V shed 4 bases, J shed 6 bases, and the junction held 6 bases outside the gene matches. From germline, CDR1 is SGHTA and CDR2 FQGNSA. This CDR3 region has 15 residues. CDR3 in DNA: TGTGCCAGCAGCTCCTCCGGACTAGCGGGTGATACGCAGTATTTT. This sequence encodes CASSSSGLAGDTQYF.

This clone is a singleton in its sample. V usage is TRBV28 and J usage is TRBJ2-5; 9 bases fit TRBD1. V lost 5 bases, J lost 4 bases, and 5 bases stayed unmatched. This CDR3 is 14 amino acids long. Germline V gives CDR1 MDHEN, CDR2 SYDVKM. The CDR3 loop reads CASSLTGGRETQYF. CDR3 nucleotide sequence: TGTGCCAGCAGTCTTACAGGGGGCCGAGAGACCCAGTACTTC. The full variable domain, in which reference TRBV28 and TRBJ2-5 provide the parts outside the CDR3, is DVKVTQSSRYLVKRTGEKVFLECVQDMDHENMFWYRQDPGLGLRLIYFSYDVKMKEKGDIPEGYSVSREKKERFSLILESASTNQTSMYLCASSLTGGRETQYFGPGTRLLVL.

The chain links TRBV30 to TRBJ1-5; a possible D gene is TRBD1 (5 bases). V was clipped by 6 bases and J by 2 bases, with 14 bases between them. This CDR3 is built from 14 residues. The germline CDR1 and CDR2 sequences are GTSNPN and SVGIG (reference sequence). CDR3 loop: CACTTGGGNQPQHF. The DNA of the CDR3 is TGTGCCTGTACTACCGGGGGGGGCAATCAGCCCCAGCATTTT.

This chain connects TRBV6-5 to TRBJ1-1; tentatively, D is TRBD1 (5 bases). The V gene's germline CDR1 is MNHEY and CDR2 SVGAGI. V gave up 4 bases and J gave up 1 base, with 10 bases separating them. CDR3 length equals 14 residues. In nucleotides, the CDR3 is TGTGCCAGCAGTTTGCCCGACAGGAACACTGAAGCTTTCTTT. Its translation is CASSLPDRNTEAFF.

V is TRBV4-1 and J is TRBJ2-1; a weak D match, TRBD2 (6 bases). This CDR3 region has 15 residues. Trimming took off 6 bases at V and 8 bases at J, with 20 bases between the two ends. Germline V lookup: CDR1 MGHRA, CDR2 YSYEKL. CDR3: CASSPFAGTRDEQFF. The CDR3 DNA sequence: TGCGCCAGCAGTCCTTTCGCGGGGACCAGGGATGAGCAGTTCTTC.

This clone has a single count. In DNA, the CDR3 is TGCGCCAGCAGCCGGGGACAGGGGAGCAATCAGCCCCAGCATTTT. This sequence encodes CASSRGQGSNQPQHF. The V and J genes are TRBV4-1 and TRBJ1-5, with 10 bases that match TRBD1. Germline CDR1 reads MGHRA; CDR2 reads YSYEKL. Losses at the gene ends were 4 bases for V and 1 base for J; bases not matched to a gene: 1. The CDR3 has 15 residues.

The count of this clone is one. This chain connects TRBV11-1 to TRBJ2-7; 9 nucleotides agree with TRBD1. V lost 3 bases, J lost 3 bases, and 3 bases stayed unmatched. The germline V gene has CDR1 SGHAT and CDR2 FQDESV (reference sequence). The CDR3 extends over 14 amino acids. As DNA, the CDR3 is TGTGCCAGCAGCTTCGGGACAGGGTTCTACGAGCAGTACTTC. Amino acid sequence: CASSFGTGFYEQYF.

Only a few counts were recorded for this clone. V usage is TRBV29-1 and J usage is TRBJ1-1, with a possible D match to TRBD1 (6 bases). Germline lookup yields CDR1 SQVTM and CDR2 ANQGSEA. The CDR3 is 12 residues long. Trimming took off 8 bases at V and 3 bases at J, with 13 bases between the two ends. The DNA for the CDR3 is TGCAGCTCAGGACAGTCGGACACTGAAGCTTTCTTT. Encoded protein: CSSGQSDTEAFF.

The chain joins TRBV4-2 to TRBJ2-7; perhaps TRBD1 as D (5 bases). The CDR3 is 16 amino acids. Trimming left V 0 bases short and J 1 base short, with 13 bases between. Looked up from germline, CDR1 is LGHNA and CDR2 is YNFKEQ. This CDR3 reads CASSQEGQGSSYEQYF. CDR3 nucleotides: TGTGCCAGCAGCCAAGAGGGCCAGGGTAGTTCCTACGAGCAGTACTTC.

This clone was picked up one time. V and J are TRBV9 and TRBJ2-6; TRBD2 matches at 7 bases. V shed 3 bases, J shed 2 bases, and the junction held 5 bases outside the gene matches. The CDR3 contains 16 residues. Looked up from germline, CDR1 is SGDLS and CDR2 is YYNGEE. The CDR3: CASSAGTSAGANVLTF. CDR3 bases: TGTGCCAGCAGCGCAGGCACTAGCGCTGGGGCCAACGTCCTGACTTTC.

The V gene is TRBV11-1, the J gene TRBJ2-7, with TRBD1 as a possible D gene (6 bases). V lost 5 bases, J lost 6 bases, and 17 bases lay in between. This CDR3 spans 14 amino acids. Germline CDR1 is SGHAT and CDR2 is FQDESV (reference sequence). The CDR3 nucleotides read TGTGCCAGCAGCCCGCCTCGGGACATGGGCGAGCAGTACTTC. As protein: CASSPPRDMGEQYF.

Details on this clone: Other DNA sequences within the sample encode an identical CDR3. The J gene is TRBJ1-1, the V gene TRBV5-1; a possible D gene is TRBD1 (5 bases). This CDR3 spans 14 amino acids. Trimming left V 0 bases short and J 3 bases short, with 9 bases between. Looked up from germline, CDR1 is SGHRS and CDR2 is YFSETQ. Here the CDR3 DNA reads TGCGCCAGCAGCTTGGTCCCGGGGGACACTGAAGCTTTCTTT. It is translated as CASSLVPGDTEAFF. Using reference TRBV5-1 and TRBJ1-1 for the parts outside the CDR3, the full variable domain is KAGVTQTPRYLIKTRGQQVTLSCSPISGHRSVSWYQQTPGQGLQFLFEYFSETQRNKGNFPGRFSGRQFSNSRSEMNVSTLELGDSALYLCASSLVPGDTEAFFGQGTRLTVV.

CDR3 residues: CASSLYRRGENYEQYF. The CDR3 coding sequence is TGTGCCAGCAGTTTATATCGCAGGGGTGAAAACTACGAGCAGTACTTC. V usage is TRBV27 and J usage is TRBJ2-7, with D perhaps TRBD1 (6 bases). In germline, CDR1 is MNHEY, CDR2 SMNVEV (reference sequence). The CDR3 totals 16 residues. V shed 1 base and J shed 3 bases, with 16 bases lying between them.

The chain joins TRBV4-2 to TRBJ2-7, with 7 bases identical to TRBD2. Germline V gene sequence: CDR1 LGHNA, CDR2 YNFKEQ. The CDR3 consists of 15 residues. V lost 4 bases to trimming and J lost 0 bases; unmatched junction nucleotides: 6. DNA of the CDR3: TGTGCCAGCAGCCTCCAAATAGCGGGCTCCTACGAGCAGTACTTC. It yields the protein CASSLQIAGSYEQYF.

This rearrangement joins TRBV30 to TRBJ1-2; weak D call: TRBD1 (5 bases). CDR1 is GTSNPN and CDR2 is SVGIG in the germline V gene (reference sequence). V dropped 5 bases and J dropped 7 bases, with 8 bases sitting between them. The CDR3 extends over 10 amino acids. In nucleotides, the CDR3 is TGTGCCTGGGCAGGGCCTGGCTACACCTTC. Its translation is CAWAGPGYTF.